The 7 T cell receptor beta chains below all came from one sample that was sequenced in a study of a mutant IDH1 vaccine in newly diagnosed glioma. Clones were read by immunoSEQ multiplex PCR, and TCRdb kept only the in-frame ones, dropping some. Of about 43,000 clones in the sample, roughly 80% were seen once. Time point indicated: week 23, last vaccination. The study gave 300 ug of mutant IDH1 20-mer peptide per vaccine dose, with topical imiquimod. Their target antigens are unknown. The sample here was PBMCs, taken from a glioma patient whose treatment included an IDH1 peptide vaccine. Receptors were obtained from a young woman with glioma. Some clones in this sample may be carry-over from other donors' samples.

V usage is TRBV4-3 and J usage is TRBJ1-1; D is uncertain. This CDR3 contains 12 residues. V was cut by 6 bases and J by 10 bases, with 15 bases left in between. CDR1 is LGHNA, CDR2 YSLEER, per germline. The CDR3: CASSDRAGRAFF. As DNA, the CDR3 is TGCGCCAGCAGTGACCGGGCCGGCCGAGCTTTCTTT.

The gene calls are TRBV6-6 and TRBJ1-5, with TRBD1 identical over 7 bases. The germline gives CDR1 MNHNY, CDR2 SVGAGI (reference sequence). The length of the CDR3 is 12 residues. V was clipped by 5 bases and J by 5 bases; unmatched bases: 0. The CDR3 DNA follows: TGTGCCAGCAGTACAGGGGATCAGCCCCAGCATTTT. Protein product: CASSTGDQPQHF.

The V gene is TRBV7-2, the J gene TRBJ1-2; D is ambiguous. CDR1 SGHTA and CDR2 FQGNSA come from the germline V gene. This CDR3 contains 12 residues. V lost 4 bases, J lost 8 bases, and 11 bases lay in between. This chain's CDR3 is CASSYRGGGYTF. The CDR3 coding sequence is TGTGCCAGCAGCTACCGCGGTGGGGGCTACACCTTC. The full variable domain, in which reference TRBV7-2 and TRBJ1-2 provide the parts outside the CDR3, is GAGVSQSPSNKVTEKGKDVELRCDPISGHTALYWYRQSLGQGLEFLIYFQGNSAPDKSGLPSDRFSAERTGGSVSTLTIQRTQQEDSAVYLCASSYRGGGYTFGSGTRLTVV.

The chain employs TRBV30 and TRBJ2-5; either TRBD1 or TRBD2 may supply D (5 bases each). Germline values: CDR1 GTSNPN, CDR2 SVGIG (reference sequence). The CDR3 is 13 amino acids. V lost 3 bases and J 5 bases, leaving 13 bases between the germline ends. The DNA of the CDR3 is TGTGCCTGGAGCACCGGGACCCCTGAGACCCAGTACTTC. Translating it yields CAWSTGTPETQYF.

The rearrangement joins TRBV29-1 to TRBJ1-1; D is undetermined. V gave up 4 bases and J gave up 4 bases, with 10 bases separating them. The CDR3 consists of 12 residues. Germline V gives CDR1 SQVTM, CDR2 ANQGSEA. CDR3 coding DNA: TGCAGCGTTGGAATGAAGGGCACTGAAGCTTTCTTT. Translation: CSVGMKGTEAFF.

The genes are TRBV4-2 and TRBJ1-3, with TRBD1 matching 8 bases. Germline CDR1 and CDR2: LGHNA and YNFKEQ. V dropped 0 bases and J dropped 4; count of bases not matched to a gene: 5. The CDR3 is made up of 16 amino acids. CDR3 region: CASSQEDREGGNTIYF. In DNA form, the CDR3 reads TGTGCCAGCAGCCAAGAGGACAGGGAGGGCGGAAACACCATATATTTT.

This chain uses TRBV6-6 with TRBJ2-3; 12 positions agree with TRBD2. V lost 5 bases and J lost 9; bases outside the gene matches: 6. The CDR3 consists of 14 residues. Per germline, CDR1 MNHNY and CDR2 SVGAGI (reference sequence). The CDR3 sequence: CASSRLAGEGTQYF. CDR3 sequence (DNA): TGTGCCAGCAGTCGACTAGCGGGGGAGGGAACGCAGTATTTT.